This T cell receptor (beta chain) was obtained from a study of T cells expressing NK-cell markers. Study observations and caveats: The share of CD8+ T cells held by dominant NKG2C+ clonotypes was about 1.0-7.5% in about six donors.

A note on this clonotype: Its target is not known.

Germline CDR1 reads SGHDT; CDR2 reads YYEEEE. The CDR3 runs to 13 residues. UMI-tagged 5'RACE template switching yielded the TCR beta cDNA. TCRdb re-analyzed the 5' RACE reads; it lists each CDR3 protein once, without DNA. The sample data list around 550,000 distinct CDR3 sequences. The source of this sequence is a man younger than 30 in good health. J is TRBJ1-5 and V is TRBV5-6; TCRdb gives TRBD1 as the D gene, but with no DNA this cannot be confirmed. The sequencing input was blood T cells: a sorted CD56 or NKG2C T cell subset, CD4+ or CD8+ T cells, or bulk PBMC T cells (not recorded which). The CDR3 loop reads CASSLGGDQPQHF.